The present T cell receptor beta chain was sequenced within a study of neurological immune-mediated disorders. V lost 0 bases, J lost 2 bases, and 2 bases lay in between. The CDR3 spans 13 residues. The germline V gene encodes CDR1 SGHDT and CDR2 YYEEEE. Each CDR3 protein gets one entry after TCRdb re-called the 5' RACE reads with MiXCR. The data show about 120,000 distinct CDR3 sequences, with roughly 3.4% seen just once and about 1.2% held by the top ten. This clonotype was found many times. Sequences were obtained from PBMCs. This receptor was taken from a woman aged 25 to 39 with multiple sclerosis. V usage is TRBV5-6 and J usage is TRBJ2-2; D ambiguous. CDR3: CASSLGNTGELFF. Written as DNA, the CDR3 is TGTGCCAGCAGCTTGGGTAACACCGGGGAGCTGTTTTTT.